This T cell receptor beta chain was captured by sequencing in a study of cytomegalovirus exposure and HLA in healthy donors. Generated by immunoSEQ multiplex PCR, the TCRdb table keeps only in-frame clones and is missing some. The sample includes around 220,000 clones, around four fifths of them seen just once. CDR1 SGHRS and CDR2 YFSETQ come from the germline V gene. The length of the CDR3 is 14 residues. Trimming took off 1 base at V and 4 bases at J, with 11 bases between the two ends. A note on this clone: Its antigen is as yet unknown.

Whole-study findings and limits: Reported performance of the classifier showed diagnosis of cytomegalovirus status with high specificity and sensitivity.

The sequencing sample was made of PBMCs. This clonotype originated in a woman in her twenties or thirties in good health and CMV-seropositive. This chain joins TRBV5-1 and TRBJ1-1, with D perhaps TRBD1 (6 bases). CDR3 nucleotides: TGCGCCAGCAGCTTGACAGGGAAGAGCACTGAAGCTTTCTTT. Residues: CASSLTGKSTEAFF.